One and the same sample provided the 5 T cell receptor beta chains below, sequenced in a study of T cell repertoires in cytomegalovirus infection. These receptors lack a known antigen. TCRdb itself ran the reads through MiXCR, one entry per CDR3 protein. The sample holds around 800,000 distinct CDR3 sequences, around a third seen once. The input for sequencing was cultured CD8+ T cells from PBMCs, taken from culture after CMV antigen stimulation. The receptors here all came from a human donor in good health (CMV status not recorded). Some clones in this sample may be carry-over from other donors' samples.

This clonotype has only a few counts. J is TRBJ2-5 and V is TRBV6-2 or TRBV6-3; 7 nucleotides align to TRBD2. The CDR3 contains 13 residues. Unmatched junction bases numbered 5, after V lost 5 bases and J lost 5 bases. From germline, CDR1 is MNHEY and CDR2 SVGEGT. The CDR3 DNA sequence: TGTGCCAGCAGTAGGGGACTACCGGAGACCCAGTACTTC. It codes for CASSRGLPETQYF.

The chain uses TRBV27 and TRBJ2-7; D may correspond to TRBD1 or TRBD2 (5 bases each). Germline V gene data show CDR1 as MNHEY and CDR2 as SMNVEV (reference sequence). The V gene lost 3 bases and the J gene lost 0 bases, with 18 bases spanning the gap. The CDR3 is 17 residues long. CDR3 sequence reads: CASSFQLGSGSSYEQYF. CDR3 sequence (DNA): TGTGCCAGCAGTTTCCAATTGGGGTCAGGGAGCTCCTACGAGCAGTACTTC.

This clonotype was seen more than once but under ten times. The chain combines TRBV12-3 or TRBV12-4 with TRBJ2-7, with D perhaps given as TRBD1 or TRBD2 (5 bases each). The CDR3 is 17 residues long. V was pared by 5 bases and J by 2 bases, with 22 bases between. CDR3 bases: TGTGCCAGCAGTCTTGACCTGGGACCAGGCGCAACCTACGAGCAGTACGTC. Encoded protein: CASSLDLGPGATYEQYV.

The rearrangement joins TRBV7-6 to TRBJ2-7; no definite D call. The germline V gene encodes CDR1 SGHVS and CDR2 FNYEAQ. V lost 5 bases, J lost 2 bases, and 13 bases lay in between. This CDR3 has 14 residues. The CDR3 region has the DNA TGTGCCAGCAGCCCCCTTAAAAGGGCCTACGAGCAGTACTTC. This translates into CASSPLKRAYEQYF.

Many counts were recorded for this clonotype. The chain has TRBV7-9 and TRBJ2-3, with 9 positions matching TRBD2. J was trimmed by 0 bases and V by 1 base; bases with no gene match: 14. Germline-derived CDR1 and CDR2 are SEHNR and FQNEAQ (reference sequence). This CDR3 is 20 amino acids long. The CDR3 is CASSLEPSGGPGSSTDTQYF. In DNA, the CDR3 is TGTGCCAGCAGCTTAGAACCCAGCGGGGGGCCAGGGTCTAGCACAGATACGCAGTATTTT.